This T cell receptor beta chain was sequenced for a study of blood T cell repertoires in COVID-19. The overall study: Both acute and convalescent COVID-19 samples were obtained from the United States, Italy and Spain. PBMCs, B-cell-depleted T cells, or T cells provided the cDNA or gDNA that made up the material.

Trimming removed 4 bases from V and 4 bases from J, with 14 bases in between. CDR3 length: 14 amino acids. Per the germline V gene, CDR1 is SNHLY and CDR2 is FYNNEI. Authors' data handling: Cell counts per sample came from amplifying reference gene primers. Some clones are missing from TCRdb's copy, which holds only in-frame ones; the method was immunoSEQ multiplex PCR. V, J and clone size reflect that table, while D and trimming were determined from the DNA. The table has approximately 71,000 clones, around 76% seen once; the top ten hold roughly 15%. The receptor was isolated from an elderly woman with acute or convalescent COVID-19. The rearrangement links TRBV2 to TRBJ2-7; possible D gene TRBD1, 6 bases. The sample comprised peripheral blood. The CDR3: CASSALTGQYEQYF. CDR3 coding DNA: TGTGCCAGCAGTGCCCTGACAGGCCAATACGAGCAGTACTTC.